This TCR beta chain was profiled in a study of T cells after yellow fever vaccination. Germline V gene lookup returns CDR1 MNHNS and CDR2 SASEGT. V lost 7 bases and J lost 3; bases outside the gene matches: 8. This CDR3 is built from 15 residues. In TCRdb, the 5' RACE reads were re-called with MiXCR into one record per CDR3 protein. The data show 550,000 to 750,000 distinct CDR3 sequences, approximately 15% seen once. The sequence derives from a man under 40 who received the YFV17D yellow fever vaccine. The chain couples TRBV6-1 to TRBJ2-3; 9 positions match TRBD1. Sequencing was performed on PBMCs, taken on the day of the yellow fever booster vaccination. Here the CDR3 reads CASTLGTGITDTQYF. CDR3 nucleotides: TGTGCCAGCACCCTGGGGACAGGGATAACAGATACGCAGTATTTT.